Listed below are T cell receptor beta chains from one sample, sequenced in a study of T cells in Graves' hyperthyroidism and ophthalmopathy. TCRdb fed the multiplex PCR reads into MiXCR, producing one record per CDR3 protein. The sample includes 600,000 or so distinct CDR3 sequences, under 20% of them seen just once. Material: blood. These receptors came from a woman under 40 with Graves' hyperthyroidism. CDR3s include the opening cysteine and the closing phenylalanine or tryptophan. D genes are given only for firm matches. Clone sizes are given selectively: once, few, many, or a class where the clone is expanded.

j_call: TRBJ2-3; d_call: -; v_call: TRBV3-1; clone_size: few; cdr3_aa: CASSQLLADLSTDTQYF; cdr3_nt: TGTGCCAGCAGCCAACTACTAGCAGACCTAAGCACAGATACGCAGTATTTT
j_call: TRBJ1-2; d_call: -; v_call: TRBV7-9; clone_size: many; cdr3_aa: CASSQDQNYGYTF; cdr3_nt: TGTGCCAGCAGTCAGGACCAAAACTATGGCTACACCTTC
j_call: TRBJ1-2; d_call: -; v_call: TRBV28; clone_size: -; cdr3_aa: CASSGGGLGGYTF; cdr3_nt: TGTGCCAGCAGTGGAGGGGGGCTGGGTGGCTACACCTTC
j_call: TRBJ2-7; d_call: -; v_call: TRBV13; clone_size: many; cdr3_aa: CASSTADSVYEQYF; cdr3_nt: TGTGCCAGCAGCACCGCGGACAGCGTGTACGAGCAGTACTTC
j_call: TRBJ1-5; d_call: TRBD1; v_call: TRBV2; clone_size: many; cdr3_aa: CASSLDRENQPQHF; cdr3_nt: TGTGCCAGCAGCCTGGACAGGGAGAATCAGCCCCAGCATTTT
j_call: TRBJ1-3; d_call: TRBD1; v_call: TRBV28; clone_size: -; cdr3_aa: CASWGHTGDRSGNTIYF; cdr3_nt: TGTGCCAGCTGGGGACACACAGGGGATCGCTCTGGAAACACCATATATTTT
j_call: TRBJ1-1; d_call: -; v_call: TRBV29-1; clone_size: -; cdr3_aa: CSVGGWGNTEAFF; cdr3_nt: TGCAGCGTAGGGGGGTGGGGAAACACTGAAGCTTTCTTT
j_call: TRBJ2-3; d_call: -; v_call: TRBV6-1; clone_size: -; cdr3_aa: CASSEVGASDTQYF; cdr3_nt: TGTGCCAGCAGTGAAGTAGGCGCATCAGATACGCAGTATTTT
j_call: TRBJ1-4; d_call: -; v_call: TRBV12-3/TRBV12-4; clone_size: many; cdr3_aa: CASSLSSEKLFF; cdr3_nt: TGTGCCAGCAGTTTATCATCCGAAAAACTGTTTTTT
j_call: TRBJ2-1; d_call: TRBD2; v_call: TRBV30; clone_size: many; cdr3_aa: CAWSKLADYNEQFF; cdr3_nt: TGTGCCTGGAGTAAACTAGCGGATTACAATGAGCAGTTCTTC
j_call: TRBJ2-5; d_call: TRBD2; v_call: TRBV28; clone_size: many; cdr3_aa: CASSFGRGTQYF; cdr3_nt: TGTGCCAGCAGTTTCGGGAGGGGGACCCAGTACTTC
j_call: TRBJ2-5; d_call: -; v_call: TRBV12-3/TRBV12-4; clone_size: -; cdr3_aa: CASSWGPGGGETQYF; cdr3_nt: TGTGCCAGCAGTTGGGGACCCGGAGGGGGAGAGACCCAGTACTTC
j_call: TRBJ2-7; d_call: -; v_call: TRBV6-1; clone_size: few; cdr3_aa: CASPDRRYEQYF; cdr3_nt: TGTGCCAGCCCTGACAGACGCTACGAGCAGTACTTC
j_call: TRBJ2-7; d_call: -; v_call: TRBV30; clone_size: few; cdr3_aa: CAWSEAEQYF; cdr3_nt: TGTGCCTGGAGTGAGGCCGAGCAGTACTTC
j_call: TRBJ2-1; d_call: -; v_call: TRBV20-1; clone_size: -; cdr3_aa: CSASRANEQFF; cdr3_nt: TGCAGTGCAAGTAGGGCCAATGAGCAGTTCTTC
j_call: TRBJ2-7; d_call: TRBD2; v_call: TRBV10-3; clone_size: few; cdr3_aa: CATRTSGFYEQYF; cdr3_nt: TGTGCCACACGGACTAGCGGGTTTTACGAGCAGTACTTC
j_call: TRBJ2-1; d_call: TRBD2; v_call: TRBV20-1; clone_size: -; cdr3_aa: CSATHPGLAGRYNEQFF; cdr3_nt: TGCAGTGCTACGCATCCGGGACTAGCGGGACGATACAATGAGCAGTTCTTC
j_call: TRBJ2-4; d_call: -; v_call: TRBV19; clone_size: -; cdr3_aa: CASSIKGNIQYF; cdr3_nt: TGTGCCAGTAGTATAAAAGGAAACATTCAGTACTTC
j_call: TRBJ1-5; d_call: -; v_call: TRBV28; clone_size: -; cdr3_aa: CASSFGQGRPYSNQPQHF; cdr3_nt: TGTGCCAGCAGTTTCGGTCAGGGCCGTCCCTATAGCAATCAGCCCCAGCATTTT
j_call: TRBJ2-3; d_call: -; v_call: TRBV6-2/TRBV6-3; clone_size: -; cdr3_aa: CASSLKGRPPDTQYF; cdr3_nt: TGTGCCAGCAGTTTAAAGGGGCGCCCCCCAGATACGCAGTATTTT
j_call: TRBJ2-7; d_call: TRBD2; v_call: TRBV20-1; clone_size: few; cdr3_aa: CSALPSGRGAEQYF; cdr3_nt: TGCAGTGCTCTTCCTAGCGGGAGAGGGGCCGAGCAGTACTTC
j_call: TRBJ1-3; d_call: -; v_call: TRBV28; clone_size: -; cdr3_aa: CASRHRGDGNTIYF; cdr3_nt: TGTGCCAGCAGACATAGGGGTGACGGAAACACCATATATTTT
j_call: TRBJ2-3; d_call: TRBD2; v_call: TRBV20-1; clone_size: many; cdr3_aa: CSARDSSGRRADTQYF; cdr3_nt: TGCAGTGCTAGAGATAGTAGCGGGAGGAGGGCAGATACGCAGTATTTT
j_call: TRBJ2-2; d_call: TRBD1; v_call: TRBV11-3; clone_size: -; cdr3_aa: CASSWGQGDTGELFF; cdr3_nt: TGTGCCAGCAGCTGGGGACAGGGCGACACCGGGGAGCTGTTTTTT
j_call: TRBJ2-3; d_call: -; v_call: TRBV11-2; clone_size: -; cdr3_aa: CASSPRATRTDTQYF; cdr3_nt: TGCGCCAGCAGCCCGCGGGCCACCCGGACGGATACGCAGTATTTT
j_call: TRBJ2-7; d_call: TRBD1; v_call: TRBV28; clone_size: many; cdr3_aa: CASRGQGAKYEQYF; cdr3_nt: TGTGCCAGCAGAGGACAGGGGGCAAAATACGAGCAGTACTTC
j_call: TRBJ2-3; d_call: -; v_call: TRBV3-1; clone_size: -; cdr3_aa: CASSRWPPSQADAQYF; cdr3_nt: TGTGCCAGCAGCCGGTGGCCTCCTTCTCAAGCAGATGCGCAGTATTTT
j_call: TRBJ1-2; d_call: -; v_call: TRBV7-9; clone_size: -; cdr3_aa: CASRAGSDYGYTF; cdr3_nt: TGTGCCAGCAGGGCAGGGTCTGACTATGGCTACACCTTC
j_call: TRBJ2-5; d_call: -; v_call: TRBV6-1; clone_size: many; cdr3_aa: CASRQGAQETQYF; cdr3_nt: TGTGCCAGCAGGCAGGGTGCCCAAGAGACCCAGTACTTC
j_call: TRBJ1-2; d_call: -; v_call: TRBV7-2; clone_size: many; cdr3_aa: CASSMDTSYYGYTF; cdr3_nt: TGTGCCAGCAGCATGGACACTTCCTACTATGGCTACACCTTC
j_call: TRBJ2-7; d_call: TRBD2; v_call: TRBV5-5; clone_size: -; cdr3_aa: CASSPSRLAGTYEQYF; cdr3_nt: TGTGCCAGCAGCCCGAGTCGACTAGCGGGGACCTACGAGCAGTACTTC
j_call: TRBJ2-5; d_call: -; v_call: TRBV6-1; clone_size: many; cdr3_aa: CASSEGDNQETQYF; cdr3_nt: TGTGCCAGCAGTGAAGGGGACAACCAAGAGACCCAGTACTTC
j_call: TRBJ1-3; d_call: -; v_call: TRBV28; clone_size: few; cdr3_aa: CASFPRGVDTIYF; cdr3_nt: TGTGCCAGCTTTCCCAGAGGGGTCGACACCATATATTTT
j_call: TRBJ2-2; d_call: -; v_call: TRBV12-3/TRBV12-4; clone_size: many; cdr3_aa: CASSLVGGAGELFF; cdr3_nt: TGTGCCAGCAGTTTAGTCGGAGGGGCCGGGGAGCTGTTTTTT
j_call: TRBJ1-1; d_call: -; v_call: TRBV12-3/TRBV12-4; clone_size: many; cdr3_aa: CASSPTINTEAFF; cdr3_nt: TGTGCCAGCAGCCCGACCATTAACACTGAAGCTTTCTTT
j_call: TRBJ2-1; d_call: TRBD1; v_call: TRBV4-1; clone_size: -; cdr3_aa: CASSYTGTGKDEQFF; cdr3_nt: TGCGCCAGCAGCTATACCGGGACAGGGAAGGATGAGCAGTTCTTC
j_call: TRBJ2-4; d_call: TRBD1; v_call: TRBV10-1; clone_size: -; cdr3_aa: CASSEDRDGIQYF; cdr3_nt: TGCGCCAGCAGTGAGGACAGGGACGGCATTCAGTACTTC